This T cell receptor (beta chain) was found in a study of shared clonotypes between healthy human individuals. Study overall: For every donor, three CD4 naive, three CD4 memory, two CD8 naive and one CD8 memory plates were used. Study-level findings and limits: The genetic and exposure-history diversity represented was limited by few donors. Clonotypes shared by all four donors outscored non-shared clonotypes in generation probability.

Cells designated naive CD8 were CD45RO-negative and were positively selected for CCR7, with terminally differentiated effector memory CD45RA+ cells excluded. Points on this clone: The antigen is undetermined.

Original methodology: Because ImmunoSEQ provided only junction sequences with no quality scores, the filtering differed. Some clones are missing from TCRdb's copy, which holds only in-frame ones; the method was immunoSEQ multiplex PCR. The V and J calls and clone size come from that table; D and trimming were worked out from the DNA. The table records about 2.1 million clones, 85% to 95% of them present only once. The CDR3 extends over 15 amino acids. CDR1 is SGHTA, CDR2 FQGTGA, per germline. V was shortened by 5 bases and J by 5 bases, with 18 bases between the two germline ends. Sequencing used naive CD8+ T cells from PBMCs. This chain links TRBV7-3 with TRBJ2-5; the D is unclear. The origin of this receptor is a man between 18 and 35 years old in good health. Some clones in this sample may be carry-over from other donors' samples. CDR3 coding DNA: TGTGCCAGCAGCCCATGGGCCGACTCCCGGGAGACCCAGTACTTC. Residues: CASSPWADSRETQYF.